The 9 T cell receptor beta chains listed next were all sequenced from one sample in a study of blood T cell repertoires in COVID-19. The assay was immunoSEQ multiplex PCR, and TCRdb's table has in-frame clones only and misses some. The data show 95,000 to 110,000 clones, with less than 90% seen just once and 5.1% held by the top ten. The sequenced material came from peripheral blood. These receptors were obtained from a human donor in a cohort sampled during active COVID-19.

The chain couples TRBV28 to TRBJ1-1; D might be TRBD1 (5 bases). The germline V gene encodes CDR1 MDHEN and CDR2 SYDVKM. Trimming removed 2 bases at V and 7 bases at J, with 14 bases between. There are 14 residues in the CDR3. The CDR3 DNA is TGTGCCAGCAGTTTACCCTCAGGGTCTAATGAAGCTTTCTTT. Protein sequence: CASSLPSGSNEAFF. Together with reference TRBV28 and TRBJ1-1, the CDR3 gives the full variable domain: DVKVTQSSRYLVKRTGEKVFLECVQDMDHENMFWYRQDPGLGLRLIYFSYDVKMKEKGDIPEGYSVSREKKERFSLILESASTNQTSMYLCASSLPSGSNEAFFGQGTRLTVV.

V and J are TRBV28 and TRBJ2-1; D call uncertain. V was trimmed by 7 bases and J by 5 bases, leaving 12 bases between them. Germline V gene lookup returns CDR1 MDHEN and CDR2 SYDVKM. The CDR3 totals 13 residues. The CDR3 region is CASNPQANNEQFF. Written as DNA, the CDR3 is TGTGCCAGCAACCCCCAGGCCAACAATGAGCAGTTCTTC.

This rearrangement joins TRBV2 to TRBJ1-1; 7 positions match TRBD1. Germline CDR1 reads SNHLY; CDR2 reads FYNNEI. V was clipped by 5 bases and J by 3 bases; unmatched bases: 6. The CDR3 contains 14 residues. CDR3 coding DNA: TGTGCCAGCAGTTCTACAGGGGAGTACACTGAAGCTTTCTTT. Residues: CASSSTGEYTEAFF.

This clone appeared a single time. The chain combines TRBV18 with TRBJ1-4, with 7 bases that match TRBD1. V lost 9 bases and J lost 5; bases outside the gene matches: 6. Germline CDR1 is KGHSH and CDR2 is LQKENI. The CDR3 is made up of 13 amino acids. The CDR3 bases are TGTGCCAGTCGGGGGACAGCGAATGAAAAACTGTTTTTT. Amino acid sequence: CASRGTANEKLFF.

The chain links TRBV28 to TRBJ1-4; 7 bases agree with TRBD1. CDR1 and CDR2 (germline): MDHEN, SYDVKM. The CDR3 sequence is 15 residues long. V shed 6 bases, J shed 0 bases, and the junction held 4 bases outside the gene matches. CDR3 protein: CASRGQDATNEKLFF. CDR3 nucleotide sequence: TGTGCCAGCAGAGGACAGGACGCAACTAATGAAAAACTGTTTTTT.

The chain carries TRBV2 and TRBJ2-7, with 10 bases that match TRBD2. The CDR3 covers 14 residues. The V gene end was trimmed by 8 bases and the J gene end by 1 base; junction bases not matched to a gene: 5. Germline loops: CDR1 SNHLY, CDR2 FYNNEI. The CDR3, as DNA: TGTGCCAGCGTCCGGACTAGCGGTTCCTACGAGCAGTACTTC. Its translation is CASVRTSGSYEQYF.

The CDR3 coding sequence is TGCGCCAGCATCGACCAGGGGGCCTCCTACGAGCAGTACTTC. Amino acids: CASIDQGASYEQYF. V gene TRBV10-1 combines with J gene TRBJ2-7; 8 bases are a match to TRBD1. Germline CDR1 WNHNN, CDR2 SYGVQD (reference sequence). This CDR3 is built from 14 residues. Germline trimming cut 7 bases from V and 0 bases from J; bases unmatched to any gene: 5.

This clone has only a few counts. The rearrangement uses TRBV4-1 and TRBJ2-5, with D unclear. The CDR3 contains 14 residues. Trimming left V 0 bases short and J 2 bases short, with 7 bases between. Germline V gene lookup returns CDR1 MGHRA and CDR2 YSYEKL. The CDR3 sequence is CASSQELRQETQYF. CDR3 nucleotides: TGCGCCAGCAGCCAAGAACTTAGACAAGAGACCCAGTACTTC.

The chain employs TRBV2 and TRBJ2-1, with 9 bases identical to TRBD2. After removal of 2 bases from V and 9 bases from J, the junction contained 5 bases not matched to a gene. The length of the CDR3 is 14 residues. Germline V lookup: CDR1 SNHLY, CDR2 FYNNEI. CDR3 sequence reads: CASSELAGAGEQFF. CDR3 nucleotides: TGTGCCAGCAGTGAATTAGCGGGAGCTGGTGAGCAGTTCTTC.